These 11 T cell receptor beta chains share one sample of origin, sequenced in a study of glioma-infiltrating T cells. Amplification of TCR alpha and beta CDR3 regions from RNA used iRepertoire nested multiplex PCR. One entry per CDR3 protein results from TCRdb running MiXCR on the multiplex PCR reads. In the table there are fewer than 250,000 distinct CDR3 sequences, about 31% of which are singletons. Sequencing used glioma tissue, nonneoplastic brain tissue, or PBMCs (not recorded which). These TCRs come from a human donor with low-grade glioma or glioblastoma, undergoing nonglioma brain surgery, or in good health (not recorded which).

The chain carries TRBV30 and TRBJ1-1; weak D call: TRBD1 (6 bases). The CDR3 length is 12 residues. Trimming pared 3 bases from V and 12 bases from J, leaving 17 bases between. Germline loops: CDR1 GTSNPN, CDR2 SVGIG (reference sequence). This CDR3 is CAWRPYRDSSFF. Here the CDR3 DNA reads TGTGCCTGGAGACCGTACAGGGATTCGTCTTTCTTT.

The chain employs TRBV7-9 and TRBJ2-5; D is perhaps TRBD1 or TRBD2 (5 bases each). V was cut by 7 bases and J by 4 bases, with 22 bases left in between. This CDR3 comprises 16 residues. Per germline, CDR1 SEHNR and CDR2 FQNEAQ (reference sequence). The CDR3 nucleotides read TGTGCCAGCACCCCCGGGGTGTCAGGGCTAGGAGAGACCCAGTACTTC. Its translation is CASTPGVSGLGETQYF.

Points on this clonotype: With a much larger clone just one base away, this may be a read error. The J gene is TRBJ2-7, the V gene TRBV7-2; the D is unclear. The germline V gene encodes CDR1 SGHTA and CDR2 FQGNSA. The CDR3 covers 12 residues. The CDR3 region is CASSLYVYEQCF. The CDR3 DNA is TGTGCCAGCAGCTTATACGTTTACGAGCAGTGCTTC. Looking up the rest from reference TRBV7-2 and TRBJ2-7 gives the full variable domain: GAGVSQSPSNKVTEKGKDVELRCDPISGHTALYWYRQSLGQGLEFLIYFQGNSAPDKSGLPSDRFSAERTGGSVSTLTIQRTQQEDSAVYLCASSLYVYEQCFGPGTRLTVT.

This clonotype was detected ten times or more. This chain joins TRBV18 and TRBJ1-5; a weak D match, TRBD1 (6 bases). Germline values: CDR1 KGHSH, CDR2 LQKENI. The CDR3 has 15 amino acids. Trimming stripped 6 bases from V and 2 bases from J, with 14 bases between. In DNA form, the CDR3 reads TGTGCCAGCTCCCTCGGGAGACAGGGCAATCAGCCCCAGCATTTT. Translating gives CASSLGRQGNQPQHF.

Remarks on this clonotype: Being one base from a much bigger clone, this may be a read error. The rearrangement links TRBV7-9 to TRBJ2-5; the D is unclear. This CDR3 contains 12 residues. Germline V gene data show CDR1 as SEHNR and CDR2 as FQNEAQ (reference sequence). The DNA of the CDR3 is TGTTCCAGCAGCTTAAGGGAAGAGACCCAGTACTTC. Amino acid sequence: CSSSLREETQYF. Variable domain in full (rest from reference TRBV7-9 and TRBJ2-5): DTGVSQNPRHKITKRGQNVTFRCDPISEHNRLYWYRQTLGQGPEFLTYFQNEAQLEKSRLLSDRFSAERPKGSFSTLEIQRTEQGDSAMYLCSSSLREETQYFGPGTRLLVL.

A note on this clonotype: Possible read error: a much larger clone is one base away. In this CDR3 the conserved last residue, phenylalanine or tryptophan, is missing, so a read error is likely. For the CDR3, the DNA is TGCAGCGTCGGTACCTTAACCCGGGACAGCAACACTGAAGCTTTCCTT. Its protein is CSVGTLTRDSNTEAFL. The chain combines TRBV29-1 with TRBJ1-1, with 7 nucleotides matching TRBD1. This CDR3 is 16 amino acids long. The junction had 15 bases not matched to a gene; V was cut back by 6 bases and J by 2 bases. Germline V gene lookup returns CDR1 SQVTM and CDR2 ANQGSEA.

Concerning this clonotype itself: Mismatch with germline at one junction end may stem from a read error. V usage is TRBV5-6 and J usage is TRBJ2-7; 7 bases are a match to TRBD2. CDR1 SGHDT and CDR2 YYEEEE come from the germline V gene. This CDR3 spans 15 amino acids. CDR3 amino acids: CASSTLSSGFYERYF. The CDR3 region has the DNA TGTGCCAGCAGCACCTTAAGTAGCGGGTTTTACGAGCGGTACTTC.

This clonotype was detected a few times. This CDR3 reads CASSLDGTNYGYTF. The CDR3 coding sequence is TGTGCCAGCAGCCTGGACGGCACTAACTATGGCTACACCTTC. The rearrangement uses TRBV5-5 and TRBJ1-2, with D unresolved. The CDR3 is 14 residues long. V lost 4 bases and J 0 bases, leaving 10 bases between the germline ends. CDR1 is SGHKS and CDR2 is YYEKEE in the germline V gene (reference sequence).

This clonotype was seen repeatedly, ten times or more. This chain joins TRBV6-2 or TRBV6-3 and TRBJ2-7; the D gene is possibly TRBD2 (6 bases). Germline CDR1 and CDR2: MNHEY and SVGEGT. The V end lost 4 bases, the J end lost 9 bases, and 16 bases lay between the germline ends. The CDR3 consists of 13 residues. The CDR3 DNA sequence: TGTGCCAGCAGTTTCGCGGGAACCTCCGGGCAGTACTTC. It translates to CASSFAGTSGQYF.

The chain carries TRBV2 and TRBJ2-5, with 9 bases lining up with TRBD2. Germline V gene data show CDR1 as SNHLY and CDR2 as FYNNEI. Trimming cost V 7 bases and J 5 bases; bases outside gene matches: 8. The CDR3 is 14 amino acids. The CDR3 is CASKLAGGQETQYF. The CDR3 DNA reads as TGTGCCAGCAAGCTGGCGGGAGGGCAGGAGACCCAGTACTTC.

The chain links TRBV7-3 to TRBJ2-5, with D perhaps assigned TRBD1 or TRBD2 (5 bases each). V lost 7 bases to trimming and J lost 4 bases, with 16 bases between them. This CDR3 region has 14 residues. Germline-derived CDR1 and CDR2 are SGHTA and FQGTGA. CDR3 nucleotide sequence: TGTGCCAGCATTTTCCGGGGCATCAGAGAGACCCAGTACTTC. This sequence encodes CASIFRGIRETQYF.